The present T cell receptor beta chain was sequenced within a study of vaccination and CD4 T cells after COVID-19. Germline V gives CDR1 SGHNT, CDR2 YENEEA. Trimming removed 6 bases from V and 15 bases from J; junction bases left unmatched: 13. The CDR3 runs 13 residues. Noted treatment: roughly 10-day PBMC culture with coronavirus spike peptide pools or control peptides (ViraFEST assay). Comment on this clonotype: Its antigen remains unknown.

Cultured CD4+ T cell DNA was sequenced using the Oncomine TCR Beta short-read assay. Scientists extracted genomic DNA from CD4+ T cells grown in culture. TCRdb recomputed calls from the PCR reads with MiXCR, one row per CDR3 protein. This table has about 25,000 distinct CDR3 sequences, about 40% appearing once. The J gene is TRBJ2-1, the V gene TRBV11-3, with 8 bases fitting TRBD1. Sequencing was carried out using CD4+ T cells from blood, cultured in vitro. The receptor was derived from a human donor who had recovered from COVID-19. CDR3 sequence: CASSHDRGKPVFF. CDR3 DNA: TGTGCCAGCAGTCACGACAGGGGAAAACCCGTGTTCTTC.